The 11 T cell receptor beta chains below were found in one sample sequenced in a study of blood T cell repertoires in COVID-19. Sequencing was performed with immunoSEQ multiplex PCR; in TCRdb, only in-frame clones are kept and a portion is missing. Of under 300,000 clones listed, approximately 90% are singletons. Sequencing was carried out using PBMCs or T cells enriched from blood (not recorded which). The source of these receptors is a woman aged 55 to 70 in a cohort exposed to, infected with or recovered from COVID-19 (not recorded which).

The rearrangement links TRBV28 to TRBJ2-3; a weak D match, TRBD1 (5 bases). This CDR3 is built from 14 residues. The germline V gene encodes CDR1 MDHEN and CDR2 SYDVKM. V lost 5 bases, J lost 7 bases, and 16 bases lay in between. The CDR3 bases are TGTGCCAGCAGTCCGCCCCAGGGTGGGAATACGCAGTATTTT. Residues: CASSPPQGGNTQYF. The whole variable domain, remainder taken from reference TRBV28 and TRBJ2-3, is DVKVTQSSRYLVKRTGEKVFLECVQDMDHENMFWYRQDPGLGLRLIYFSYDVKMKEKGDIPEGYSVSREKKERFSLILESASTNQTSMYLCASSPPQGGNTQYFGPGTRLTVL.

The chain employs TRBV5-6 and TRBJ2-2, with a weak D call TRBD2 (5 bases). Looked up from germline, CDR1 is SGHDT and CDR2 is YYEEEE. The germline V and J ends were trimmed by 2 bases and 5 bases, with 19 bases remaining between them. The CDR3 is 17 amino acids. In DNA form, the CDR3 reads TGTGCCAGCAGCTTTACCACCTCCGCTCGGGGAACCGGGGAGCTGTTTTTT. It yields the protein CASSFTTSARGTGELFF.

J is TRBJ1-3 and V is TRBV6-4, with 11 bases that match TRBD1. CDR1 MRHNA and CDR2 SNTAGT come from the germline V gene. Germline trimming cut 3 bases from V and 4 bases from J; bases unmatched to any gene: 5. This CDR3 region has 16 residues. CDR3: CASSEGQGAKGNTIYF. The CDR3 region has the DNA TGTGCCAGCAGTGAAGGACAGGGGGCGAAAGGAAACACCATATATTTT.

The genes are TRBV5-6 and TRBJ2-5; D might be TRBD2 (5 bases). Germline-derived CDR1 and CDR2 are SGHDT and YYEEEE. V was pared by 2 bases and J by 4 bases, with 9 bases between. The CDR3 loop spans 13 amino acids. The chain's CDR3 is CASSLTAGETQYF. In nucleotides, the CDR3 is TGTGCCAGCAGCTTAACGGCGGGAGAGACCCAGTACTTC.

CDR3 amino acids: CASSQEGALGTEAFF. As DNA, the CDR3 is TGTGCCAGCAGCCAAGAGGGAGCCCTGGGAACTGAAGCTTTCTTT. This sequence joins TRBV14 and TRBJ1-1, with unresolved D. Trimming stripped 0 bases from V and 5 bases from J, with 13 bases between. The CDR3 sequence is 15 residues long. Germline loops: CDR1 SGHDN, CDR2 FVKESK.

The chain has TRBV6-6 and TRBJ2-5, with D maybe TRBD2 (5 bases). The CDR3 spans 14 residues. The germline V and J ends were trimmed by 6 bases and 5 bases, with 16 bases remaining between them. Germline V gene data show CDR1 as MNHNY and CDR2 as SVGAGI (reference sequence). The CDR3 loop is CASRPVRAGETQYF. The CDR3, as DNA: TGTGCCAGCAGGCCGGTGAGGGCGGGTGAGACCCAGTACTTC.

The genes are TRBV9 and TRBJ2-1; 9 positions match TRBD2. The germline V gene encodes CDR1 SGDLS and CDR2 YYNGEE. The CDR3 has 16 residues. Trimming at V came to 0 bases and at J to 8 bases, leaving 9 bases not matched to a gene. The CDR3 DNA follows: TGTGCCAGCAGCGTAGATGCCCTAGCGGGATACTATGAGCAGTTCTTC. Amino acids: CASSVDALAGYYEQFF. The whole variable domain, filled in from reference TRBV9 and TRBJ2-1, reads DSGVTQTPKHLITATGQRVTLRCSPRSGDLSVYWYQQSLDQGLQFLIQYYNGEERAKGNILERFSAQQFPDLHSELNLSSLELGDSALYFCASSVDALAGYYEQFFGPGTRLTVL.

Notes on this clone: Different DNA sequences within this sample yield the same CDR3. The V gene is TRBV19, the J gene TRBJ2-1; 9 nucleotides align to TRBD1. Trimming took 1 base from V and 6 from J; bases not matched to a gene: 1. This CDR3 is built from 14 residues. Looked up from germline, CDR1 is LNHDA and CDR2 is SQIVND (reference sequence). DNA of the CDR3: TGTGCCAGTAGTATAGGGACAGGGGTCAATGAGCAGTTCTTC. This encodes CASSIGTGVNEQFF.

The gene calls are TRBV21-1 and TRBJ2-3; the DNA was not compared with TRBD2, the D call given in the table. TRBV21-1 is labeled a pseudogene. CDR3 size: 21 residues. The CDR3 is CASSKPPDSGRGGPSTDTQYF. The DNA of the CDR3 is TGTGCCAGCAGCAAACCTCCGGATAGCGGGAGGGGAGGCCCTAGCACAGATACGCAGTATTTT.

The rearrangement links TRBV9 to TRBJ2-1; 9 nucleotides match TRBD1. The germline CDR1 and CDR2 sequences are SGDLS and YYNGEE. The CDR3 has 15 residues. J lost 4 bases, V lost 0 bases, and 2 bases had no gene match. The CDR3 DNA follows: TGTGCCAGCAGCGTAGGGACAGGGGCATACAATGAGCAGTTCTTC. This sequence encodes CASSVGTGAYNEQFF.

The rearrangement joins TRBV15 to TRBJ2-7, with 10 bases fitting TRBD1. Per germline, CDR1 LNHNV and CDR2 YYDKDF (reference sequence). The ends lost 3 bases at V and 5 bases at J; junction bases unmatched: 13. The CDR3 extends over 17 amino acids. Here the CDR3 reads CATSRYRPGQGNHEQYF. CDR3 in DNA: TGTGCCACCAGCAGGTACCGCCCGGGACAGGGGAACCACGAGCAGTACTTC.